The entry that follows covers one TCR beta chain sequence. Its matching antigen is unknown. Libraries were prepared by immunoSEQ multiplex PCR; TCRdb keeps only in-frame clonotypes and omits some of them. The sample has about 220,000 clones; 85% to 95% are singletons. Losses at the gene ends were 4 bases for V and 3 bases for J; bases not matched to a gene: 9. This CDR3 is 16 amino acids long. Per germline, CDR1 SGHRS and CDR2 YFSETQ. The validation cohort, a group of under 150 subjects, included the donors and was separate from the approximately 670-subject first cohort. The data stem from a study of cytomegalovirus exposure and HLA in healthy donors. Regarding the study as a whole: 164 TCR beta chains were listed as cytomegalovirus-associated. Reports credit the classifier with highly specific, highly sensitive diagnosis of cytomegalovirus status.

The rearrangement links TRBV5-1 to TRBJ1-3, with TRBD1 matching over 8 bases. The source of this sequence is a woman between 18 and 29 years old in good health and CMV-seronegative. Sequenced: PBMCs. The CDR3 DNA sequence: TGCGCCAGCAGCAGGTCCGGGGGGACAGGTGGAAACACCATATATTTT. Translating gives CASSRSGGTGGNTIYF. Full variable domain (missing parts from reference TRBV5-1 and TRBJ1-3): KAGVTQTPRYLIKTRGQQVTLSCSPISGHRSVSWYQQTPGQGLQFLFEYFSETQRNKGNFPGRFSGRQFSNSRSEMNVSTLELGDSALYLCASSRSGGTGGNTIYFGEGSWLTVV.